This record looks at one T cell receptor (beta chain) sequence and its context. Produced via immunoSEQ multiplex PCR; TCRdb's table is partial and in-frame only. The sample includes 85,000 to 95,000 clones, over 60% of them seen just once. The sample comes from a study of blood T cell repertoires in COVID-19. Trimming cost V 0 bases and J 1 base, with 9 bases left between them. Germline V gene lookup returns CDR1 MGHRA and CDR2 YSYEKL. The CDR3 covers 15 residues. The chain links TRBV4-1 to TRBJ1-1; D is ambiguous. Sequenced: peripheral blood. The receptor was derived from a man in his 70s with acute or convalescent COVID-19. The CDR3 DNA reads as TGCGCCAGCAGCCAAGATCCCCTCGGGAACACTGAAGCTTTCTTT. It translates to CASSQDPLGNTEAFF.